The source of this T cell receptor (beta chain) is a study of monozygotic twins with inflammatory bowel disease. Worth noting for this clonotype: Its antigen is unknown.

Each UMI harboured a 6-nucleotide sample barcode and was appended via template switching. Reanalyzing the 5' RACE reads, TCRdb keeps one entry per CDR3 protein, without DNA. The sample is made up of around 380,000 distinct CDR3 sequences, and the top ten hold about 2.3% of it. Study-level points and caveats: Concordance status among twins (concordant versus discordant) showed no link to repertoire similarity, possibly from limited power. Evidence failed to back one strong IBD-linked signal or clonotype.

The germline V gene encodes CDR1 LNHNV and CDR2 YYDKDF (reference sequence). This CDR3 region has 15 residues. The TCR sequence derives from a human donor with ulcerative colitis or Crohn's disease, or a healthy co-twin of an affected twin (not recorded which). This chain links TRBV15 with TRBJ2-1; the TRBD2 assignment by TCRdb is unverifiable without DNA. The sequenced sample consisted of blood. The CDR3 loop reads CATSRGGGAPNEQFF.